The 30 T cell receptor beta chains below were found in one sample sequenced in a study of shared clonotypes between healthy human individuals. Positive CCR7 selection of CD45RO-negative cells yielded the naive CD8 cells, and terminally differentiated effector memory CD45RA+ cells were excluded. Repertoires were generated with immunoSEQ multiplex PCR, while TCRdb's copy carries only in-frame clones and drops some. The sample comprises around 1.9 million clones, 90% to 95% of which are singletons, and about 1.6% rests with the top ten. The sample was naive CD8+ T cells from PBMCs. The receptors originated from a man between 18 and 35 years old in good health. Some clones in this sample may be carry-over from other donors' samples.

The chain has TRBV10-3 and TRBJ1-3; no reliable D call. The CDR3 length is 12 residues. Trimming removed 2 bases from V and 8 bases from J, with 7 bases in between. Germline loops: CDR1 ENHRY, CDR2 SYGVKD. This chain's CDR3 is CAISEEGDTIYF. CDR3 in DNA: TGTGCCATCAGTGAGGAGGGAGACACCATATATTTT.

This clone was seen a handful of times. Other DNA sequences in the same sample also yield this CDR3. The J gene is TRBJ1-2, the V gene TRBV27, with D tentatively TRBD1 (6 bases). Trimming took 2 bases from V and 2 from J, leaving 9 bases between them. This CDR3 is built from 14 residues. Germline V gene data show CDR1 as MNHEY and CDR2 as SMNVEV (reference sequence). The CDR3 is CASSLGGGNYGYTF. CDR3 bases: TGTGCCAGCAGTTTAGGAGGGGGAAACTATGGCTACACCTTC.

The V call is TRBV13, the J call TRBJ2-5, with D possibly matching TRBD2 (5 bases). V gave up 0 bases and J gave up 9 bases, with 17 bases separating them. This CDR3 is built from 15 residues. Germline CDR1 is PRHDT and CDR2 is FYEKMQ (reference sequence). In nucleotides, the CDR3 is TGTGCCAGCAGCTTAGGGGAAGGAGCGGATCTTGCCCAGTACTTC. Its protein is CASSLGEGADLAQYF.

The CDR3 spells CASSKDRDVEAFF. For the CDR3, the DNA is TGTGCCAGCAGCAAAGACAGGGATGTTGAAGCTTTCTTT. The chain has TRBV7-9 and TRBJ1-1, with TRBD1 matching over 7 bases. The junction had 7 bases not matched to a gene; V was cut back by 5 bases and J by 7 bases. Per germline, CDR1 SEHNR and CDR2 FQNEAQ (reference sequence). This CDR3 region has 13 residues.

The gene calls are TRBV5-1 and TRBJ1-3; D may be TRBD1 (6 bases). CDR3 length: 16 residues. With 4 bases removed from V and 2 bases from J, the gap between germline ends came to 16 bases. In germline, CDR1 is SGHRS, CDR2 YFSETQ. The CDR3, as DNA: TGCGCCAGCAGCCCCAACAGGGAATTCCCTGGAAACACCATATATTTT. As protein: CASSPNREFPGNTIYF.

Of note for this clone: Other nucleotide sequences in the sample specify the same CDR3. The V call is TRBV7-9, the J call TRBJ2-1; no clear D. The germline V gene encodes CDR1 SEHNR and CDR2 FQNEAQ (reference sequence). This CDR3 has 12 residues. V was trimmed by 0 bases and J by 5 bases, leaving 2 bases between them. CDR3 nucleotides: TGTGCCAGCAGCTTAGCAGACAATGAGCAGTTCTTC. Amino acid sequence: CASSLADNEQFF.

V gene TRBV13 combines with J gene TRBJ2-7, with D tentatively TRBD1 (7 bases). V was shortened by 3 bases and J by 9 bases, with 24 bases between the two germline ends. The CDR3 consists of 16 residues. In germline, CDR1 is PRHDT, CDR2 FYEKMQ (reference sequence). The CDR3 sequence is CASSFFAGQSVLGQYF. For the CDR3, the DNA is TGTGCCAGCAGCTTTTTCGCGGGACAGTCCGTACTGGGGCAGTACTTC.

About this clone itself: Different DNA sequences within this sample yield the same CDR3. V gene TRBV27 combines with J gene TRBJ2-2; D is uncertain. Germline V gene lookup returns CDR1 MNHEY and CDR2 SMNVEV (reference sequence). The CDR3 is 13 residues long. V was trimmed by 3 bases and J by 5 bases, leaving 7 bases between them. The CDR3 region is CASSFRGTGELFF. The CDR3 DNA is TGTGCCAGCAGTTTCCGAGGAACCGGGGAGCTGTTTTTT.

This clone has a single count. The chain recombines TRBV7-9 with TRBJ1-1; maybe TRBD1 (5 bases). V was clipped by 3 bases and J by 6 bases, with 11 bases between them. The germline V gene encodes CDR1 SEHNR and CDR2 FQNEAQ (reference sequence). This CDR3 spans 13 amino acids. CDR3 bases: TGTGCCAGCAGCTTTGCTGGGACCCCTGAAGCTTTCTTT. This gives the protein CASSFAGTPEAFF.

The V gene is TRBV11-2, the J gene TRBJ1-5; tentatively, D is TRBD1 (5 bases). Trimming stripped 1 base from V and 4 bases from J, with 11 bases between. The CDR3 is 15 residues long. Germline V gives CDR1 SGHAT, CDR2 FQNNGV. CDR3 residues: CASSLGGAQNQPQHF. CDR3 nucleotides: TGTGCCAGCAGCTTAGGAGGGGCTCAGAATCAGCCCCAGCATTTT.

The chain uses TRBV28 and TRBJ1-2, with 7 nucleotides matching TRBD1. Germline CDR1 MDHEN, CDR2 SYDVKM. The CDR3 loop spans 14 amino acids. With 11 bases clipped from V and 1 base from J, the junction kept 10 bases outside the gene matches. The CDR3 bases are TGTGCCTGGGGGAGGGGGCTGCGTAACTATGGCTACACCTTC. It translates to CAWGRGLRNYGYTF.

V usage is TRBV7-9 and J usage is TRBJ1-3; D gene ambiguous. V was trimmed by 2 bases and J by 4 bases, leaving 18 bases between them. This CDR3 has 17 amino acids. Germline-derived CDR1 and CDR2 are SEHNR and FQNEAQ (reference sequence). CDR3 nucleotide sequence: TGTGCCAGCAGCTTACTTCCCGCGGCCCAGGAAGGAAACACCATATATTTT. It codes for CASSLLPAAQEGNTIYF.

The chain joins TRBV5-6 to TRBJ2-7; 7 nucleotides align to TRBD1. There are 15 residues in the CDR3. CDR1 SGHDT and CDR2 YYEEEE come from the germline V gene. J was trimmed by 2 bases and V by 0 bases; bases with no gene match: 5. CDR3 sequence (DNA): TGTGCCAGCAGCTTGGTGGCAGGGGGTCCCTACGAGCAGTACTTC. Translated: CASSLVAGGPYEQYF.

The rearrangement links TRBV5-1 to TRBJ2-3, with TRBD1 as a possible D gene (5 bases). CDR3 length equals 15 residues. The germline V gene encodes CDR1 SGHRS and CDR2 YFSETQ. Trimming left V 1 base short and J 4 bases short, with 13 bases between. This chain's CDR3 is CASSLSARGADTQYF. The CDR3 nucleotides are TGCGCCAGCAGCTTGTCTGCTAGGGGCGCAGATACGCAGTATTTT.

This clone has only one observation. The chain combines TRBV27 with TRBJ2-5; D possibly uses TRBD1 or TRBD2 (5 bases each). The J call may be wrong; the DNA end is better matched by TRBJ2-7. The CDR3 runs 16 residues. Looked up from germline, CDR1 is MNHEY and CDR2 is SMNVEV (reference sequence). Here the CDR3 reads CASSQNPGTAPYEQYF. The CDR3 region has the DNA TGTGCCAGCAGTCAAAATCCCGGGACGGCTCCCTACGAGCAGTACTTC.

V gene TRBV18 combines with J gene TRBJ1-1; tentative D call: TRBD1 (5 bases). Per germline, CDR1 KGHSH and CDR2 LQKENI. This CDR3 has 15 residues. The V and J ends lost 3 bases and 0 bases respectively, with 11 bases between them. CDR3 amino acids: CASSPQKTVNTEAFF. The CDR3 bases are TGTGCCAGCTCACCCCAAAAGACAGTGAACACTGAAGCTTTCTTT.

This clone was counted between two and nine times. The sample contains more than one DNA sequence encoding this CDR3. V usage is TRBV7-2 and J usage is TRBJ1-1, with unresolved D. Germline V gene sequence: CDR1 SGHTA, CDR2 FQGNSA. V lost 5 bases to trimming and J lost 5 bases, with 9 bases between them. The CDR3 length is 12 residues. The CDR3 reads CASSLGRTEAFF. In DNA form, the CDR3 reads TGTGCCAGCAGCCTAGGGAGAACTGAAGCTTTCTTT.

The rearrangement uses TRBV5-1 and TRBJ2-2, with TRBD1 matching over 8 bases. The CDR3 runs 17 residues. After removal of 4 bases from V and 2 bases from J, the junction contained 10 bases not matched to a gene. The V gene's germline CDR1 is SGHRS and CDR2 YFSETQ. The chain's CDR3 is CASSPKGAGGNTGELFF. CDR3 in DNA: TGCGCCAGCAGCCCAAAGGGGGCAGGGGGCAACACCGGGGAGCTGTTTTTT. Filled out from reference TRBV5-1 and TRBJ2-2, the complete variable domain reads KAGVTQTPRYLIKTRGQQVTLSCSPISGHRSVSWYQQTPGQGLQFLFEYFSETQRNKGNFPGRFSGRQFSNSRSEMNVSTLELGDSALYLCASSPKGAGGNTGELFFGEGSRLTVL.

V and J are TRBV9 and TRBJ1-2; D possibly corresponds to TRBD1 (5 bases). Germline V CDR1 and CDR2: SGDLS, YYNGEE. This CDR3 contains 16 residues. Trimming shortened V by 4 bases and J by 4 bases, and 20 bases separated the two germline ends. The CDR3 here is CASSSGPGPGAYGYTF. Here the CDR3 DNA reads TGTGCCAGCAGCTCTGGTCCGGGGCCGGGTGCCTATGGCTACACCTTC.

This sequence joins TRBV7-9 and TRBJ2-1, with D unclear. V lost 5 bases and J 3 bases, leaving 11 bases between the germline ends. The germline V gene encodes CDR1 SEHNR and CDR2 FQNEAQ (reference sequence). The CDR3 extends over 14 amino acids. This chain's CDR3 is CASSPTLGYNEQFF. The CDR3 nucleotides are TGTGCCAGCAGCCCAACCCTTGGCTACAATGAGCAGTTCTTC.

The chain recombines TRBV27 with TRBJ2-1; TRBD2 aligns across 8 bases. V dropped 3 bases and J dropped 7; count of bases not matched to a gene: 11. The CDR3 covers 16 residues. Germline V gene data show CDR1 as MNHEY and CDR2 as SMNVEV (reference sequence). The DNA for the CDR3 is TGTGCCAGCAGTTTGGCTGGGACTAGAGTTATGAATGAGCAGTTCTTC. It is translated as CASSLAGTRVMNEQFF.

This chain uses TRBV28 with TRBJ2-7; D not certain. This CDR3 spans 13 amino acids. V gave up 8 bases and J gave up 2 bases, with 13 bases separating them. Germline V CDR1 and CDR2: MDHEN, SYDVKM. The CDR3 nucleotides read TGTGCCAGCCGTAATCCCCCCGCCTACGAGCAGTACTTC. It codes for CASRNPPAYEQYF.

Concerning this clone itself: This sample also contains other DNA sequences that code for the same CDR3. This sequence joins TRBV9 and TRBJ2-5, with TRBD2 identical over 10 bases. The germline V gene encodes CDR1 SGDLS and CDR2 YYNGEE. The CDR3 extends over 13 amino acids. V shed 5 bases, J shed 5 bases, and the junction held 3 bases outside the gene matches. The CDR3 sequence is CASSQTSGETQYF. Here the CDR3 DNA reads TGTGCCAGCAGTCAGACTAGCGGGGAGACCCAGTACTTC.

The J gene is TRBJ2-7, the V gene TRBV5-6; TRBD1 matches at 10 bases. Germline CDR1 SGHDT, CDR2 YYEEEE. This CDR3 contains 15 residues. V lost 5 bases to trimming and J lost 5 bases; unmatched junction nucleotides: 10. For the CDR3, the DNA is TGTGCCAGCAGAAACAGAGACAGGGGGCTGGACGAGCAGTACTTC. Encoded protein: CASRNRDRGLDEQYF.

The V call is TRBV27, the J call TRBJ1-5; the match to TRBD1 covers 8 bases. Germline loops: CDR1 MNHEY, CDR2 SMNVEV (reference sequence). V trimming: 2 bases; J trimming: 9 bases; junction bases outside the gene matches: 6. This CDR3 is 14 amino acids long. In DNA form, the CDR3 reads TGTGCCAGCAGTTTACTGCAGGGGGCGAGGCCCCAGCATTTT. Its protein is CASSLLQGARPQHF.

This chain uses TRBV30 with TRBJ2-5, with TRBD2 matching 11 bases. V lost 3 bases, J lost 4 bases, and 13 bases stayed unmatched. Germline CDR1 GTSNPN, CDR2 SVGIG (reference sequence). The CDR3 extends over 17 amino acids. The chain's CDR3 is CAWSAGGSGRALETQYF. CDR3 coding DNA: TGTGCCTGGAGCGCCGGGGGTAGCGGGAGGGCCTTAGAGACCCAGTACTTC.

The chain has TRBV5-5 and TRBJ2-7, with TRBD2 as a possible D gene (5 bases). This CDR3 is 14 amino acids long. Deletions cut 5 bases from V and 0 bases from J, with 12 bases between. Germline CDR1 reads SGHKS; CDR2 reads YYEKEE (reference sequence). As DNA, the CDR3 is TGTGCCAGCAGGGGAGCGGATAGCTCCTACGAGCAGTACTTC. This gives the protein CASRGADSSYEQYF.

This sequence joins TRBV7-9 and TRBJ2-7; tentatively, D is TRBD1 (6 bases). Trimming pared 10 bases from V and 4 bases from J, leaving 17 bases between. CDR1 is SEHNR and CDR2 is FQNEAQ in the germline V gene (reference sequence). The CDR3 runs 13 residues. CDR3 protein: CATNRVGAYEQYF. The DNA of the CDR3 is TGTGCCACAAACAGGGTAGGGGCTTACGAGCAGTACTTC. The whole variable domain, remainder taken from reference TRBV7-9 and TRBJ2-7, is DTGVSQNPRHKITKRGQNVTFRCDPISEHNRLYWYRQTLGQGPEFLTYFQNEAQLEKSRLLSDRFSAERPKGSFSTLEIQRTEQGDSAMYLCATNRVGAYEQYFGPGTRLTVT.

The gene calls are TRBV5-6 and TRBJ2-2; 7 bases fit TRBD1. Germline CDR1 SGHDT, CDR2 YYEEEE. V dropped 4 bases and J dropped 5; count of bases not matched to a gene: 5. This CDR3 is 14 amino acids long. The CDR3 loop is CASSRQGVTGELFF. In DNA, the CDR3 is TGTGCCAGCAGCCGACAGGGAGTAACCGGGGAGCTGTTTTTT.

The rearrangement uses TRBV11-3 and TRBJ2-1; 12 bases line up with TRBD2. The trim removed 1 base at V and 4 bases at J, leaving 8 bases unmatched. The CDR3 is made up of 18 amino acids. The germline gives CDR1 SGHNT, CDR2 YENEEA. The chain's CDR3 is CASSLGLAGVGPYNEQFF. CDR3 nucleotides: TGTGCCAGCAGCTTAGGACTAGCGGGAGTGGGACCGTACAATGAGCAGTTCTTC.